This T cell receptor (beta chain) was sequenced in a study of blood T cell repertoires in COVID-19. The wider study: Spain, Italy and the United States supplied samples that represented acute and convalescent COVID-19.

Sequenced by immunoSEQ multiplex PCR; TCRdb stores in-frame clones only, minus some. The table lists around 270,000 clones, around nine tenths of them singletons, with roughly 9.8% in the top ten. The length of the CDR3 is 18 residues. Trimming at V came to 2 bases and at J to 1 base, leaving 11 bases not matched to a gene. Germline CDR1 LGHDT, CDR2 YNNKEL (reference sequence). The sample was peripheral blood. The genes are TRBV3-1 (or the pseudogene TRBV3-2) and TRBJ1-1, with 9 nucleotides matching TRBD1. The clonotype was recovered from a man in his forties who had recovered from COVID-19. The CDR3 region has the DNA TGTGCCAGCAGCCAACCCAAATCGTCGACAGGGGGGAACACTGAAGCTTTCTTT. Residues: CASSQPKSSTGGNTEAFF.